These 13 T cell receptor beta chains were all obtained from the same sample, sequenced in a study of long-term antiretroviral therapy in people with HIV. It was version v3.0 of the immunoSEQ assay that was run at survey level. Profiling relied on immunoSEQ multiplex PCR, and the TCRdb table lists in-frame clones only, not all of them. This table holds about 25,000 clones, approximately 79% found once. The sample here was unsorted PBMCs, taken 2.1 years after starting antiretroviral therapy. The receptor source for this set is a man aged 25-40 years with HIV.

As for this clone: Relative to the germline gene, one junction end is altered; a read error may explain this. The chain carries TRBV7-9 and TRBJ1-2; the D gene is possibly TRBD1 (6 bases). The CDR3 sequence is 15 residues long. Germline V gene lookup returns CDR1 SEHNR and CDR2 FQNEAQ (reference sequence). CDR3 residues: CASSQDIRGNYGYTF. The DNA for the CDR3 is TGCGCCAGCAGCCAAGATATAAGGGGGAACTATGGCTACACCTTC.

The chain is built from TRBV28 and TRBJ2-7, with 7 bases that match TRBD1. V shed 8 bases, J shed 2 bases, and the junction held 9 bases outside the gene matches. The CDR3 spans 14 residues. Germline lookup yields CDR1 MDHEN and CDR2 SYDVKM. The DNA for the CDR3 is TGTGCCAGCTTGAAACGGGACAGCACCTACGAGCAGTACTTC. Translation gives CASLKRDSTYEQYF.

The rearrangement joins TRBV29-1 to TRBJ1-4, with a possible D match to TRBD1 (5 bases). The V end was cut by 4 bases, the J end by 6 bases, with 12 bases between. CDR1 is SQVTM and CDR2 is ANQGSEA in the germline V gene. The CDR3 length is 13 residues. As DNA, the CDR3 is TGCAGCGTTGTTGGGGGAAGTGATGAAAAACTGTTTTTT. This codes for CSVVGGSDEKLFF. Full variable domain (remainder filled in from reference TRBV29-1 and TRBJ1-4): SAVISQKPSRDICQRGTSLTIQCQVDSQVTMMFWYRQQPGQSLTLIATANQGSEATYESGFVIDKFPISRPNLTFSTLTVSNMSPEDSSIYLCSVVGGSDEKLFFGSGTQLSVL.

The sample holds a few counts of this clone. The rearrangement uses TRBV6-5 and TRBJ1-6, with D possibly TRBD1 on 5 matching bases. Between the trimmed V and J ends, which lost 6 bases and 9 bases, there was a span of 9 bases. This CDR3 comprises 12 residues. Germline CDR1 reads MNHEY; CDR2 reads SVGAGI. In DNA, the CDR3 is TGTGCCAGCAGAATCGGGACTTCACCCCTCCACTTT. Translated: CASRIGTSPLHF.

This chain connects TRBV7-2 to TRBJ1-2; 7 nucleotides align to TRBD1. The V gene end was trimmed by 4 bases and the J gene end by 5 bases; junction bases not matched to a gene: 4. The CDR3 is 13 amino acids. CDR1 and CDR2 (germline): SGHTA, FQGNSA. The CDR3 loop is CASSSTGPYGYTF. Written as DNA, the CDR3 is TGTGCCAGCAGCTCGACAGGGCCATATGGCTACACCTTC.

The gene calls are TRBV6-1 and TRBJ1-5, with 8 nucleotides matching TRBD1. Germline V gene sequence: CDR1 MNHNS, CDR2 SASEGT. V trimming: 4 bases; J trimming: 4 bases; junction bases outside the gene matches: 15. The length of the CDR3 is 18 residues. CDR3 in DNA: TGTGCCAGCAGTGCTATTACGACAGGGGTCCATACTAATCAGCCCCAGCATTTT. Translated: CASSAITTGVHTNQPQHF.

The chain uses TRBV6-5 and TRBJ2-3; 10 bases are a match to TRBD2. V dropped 6 bases and J dropped 1; count of bases not matched to a gene: 4. The germline gives CDR1 MNHEY, CDR2 SVGAGI. This CDR3 has 15 amino acids. DNA of the CDR3: TGTGCCAGCAGCCCCGGGACTAGCGGCACAGATACGCAGTATTTT. Its protein product is CASSPGTSGTDTQYF.

This clone was counted a few times. The chain has TRBV28 and TRBJ1-2; tentative D call: TRBD1 (6 bases). This CDR3 is 17 amino acids long. Germline lookup yields CDR1 MDHEN and CDR2 SYDVKM. Trimming stripped 1 base from V and 3 bases from J, with 18 bases between. CDR3 bases: TGTGCCAGCAGTTTATATACAGGGAAGGGTGGGTACTATGGCTACACCTTC. Translated: CASSLYTGKGGYYGYTF.

The J gene is TRBJ2-5, the V gene TRBV28; D is possibly TRBD2 (6 bases). The CDR3 loop spans 16 amino acids. CDR1 and CDR2 from the germline V gene are MDHEN and SYDVKM. V was trimmed by 0 bases and J by 5 bases, leaving 16 bases between them. CDR3 in amino acids: CASSLWTGVALETQYF. CDR3 bases: TGTGCCAGCAGTTTATGGACGGGGGTCGCACTGGAGACCCAGTACTTC. The full variable domain, its missing parts supplied by reference TRBV28 and TRBJ2-5, is DVKVTQSSRYLVKRTGEKVFLECVQDMDHENMFWYRQDPGLGLRLIYFSYDVKMKEKGDIPEGYSVSREKKERFSLILESASTNQTSMYLCASSLWTGVALETQYFGPGTRLLVL.

This clone was picked up one time. CDR3 loop: CASNSGENYGYTF. CDR3 nucleotide sequence: TGTGCCAGCAACTCCGGGGAGAACTATGGCTACACCTTC. This chain uses TRBV7-9 with TRBJ1-2, with no clear D. The germline V gene encodes CDR1 SEHNR and CDR2 FQNEAQ (reference sequence). The CDR3 runs 13 residues. V was shortened by 7 bases and J by 2 bases, with 11 bases between the two germline ends.

The chain joins TRBV7-6 to TRBJ2-5, with TRBD2 matching over 8 bases. This CDR3 has 17 amino acids. Germline CDR1 reads SGHVS; CDR2 reads FNYEAQ. The trim removed 0 bases at V and 2 bases at J, leaving 8 bases unmatched. The CDR3 DNA reads TGTGCCAGCAGCTTAGCGATGCGGGGGGCTATTCAAGAGACCCAGTACTTC. It encodes CASSLAMRGAIQETQYF. The whole variable domain, remainder taken from reference TRBV7-6 and TRBJ2-5, is GAGVSQSPRYKVTKRGQDVALRCDPISGHVSLYWYRQALGQGPEFLTYFNYEAQQDKSGLPNDRFSAERPEGSISTLTIQRTEQRDSAMYRCASSLAMRGAIQETQYFGPGTRLLVL.

The J gene is TRBJ2-3, the V gene TRBV5-5; tentative D call: TRBD2 (6 bases). The V gene's germline CDR1 is SGHKS and CDR2 YYEKEE (reference sequence). The CDR3 loop spans 14 amino acids. Trimming pared 6 bases from V and 0 bases from J, leaving 11 bases between. CDR3 loop: CASKGGASTDTQYF. CDR3 nucleotides: TGTGCCAGCAAAGGCGGGGCTAGCACAGATACGCAGTATTTT. Full variable domain (remainder filled in from reference TRBV5-5 and TRBJ2-3): DAGVTQSPTHLIKTRGQQVTLRCSPISGHKSVSWYQQVLGQGPQFIFQYYEKEERGRGNFPDRFSARQFPNYSSELNVNALLLGDSALYLCASKGGASTDTQYFGPGTRLTVL.

This chain joins TRBV27 and TRBJ2-3, with 9 bases fitting TRBD2. The CDR3 is 17 residues long. The germline CDR1 and CDR2 sequences are MNHEY and SMNVEV (reference sequence). Trimming at V came to 2 bases and at J to 0 bases, leaving 6 bases not matched to a gene. The CDR3 reads CASSLAGGPGSTDTQYF. CDR3 DNA sequence: TGTGCCAGCAGTTTAGCGGGGGGGCCGGGGAGCACAGATACGCAGTATTTT.